This T cell receptor beta chain was found in a study of regulatory T cells in long-lasting Graves disease. Study observations and caveats: Researchers reported studying only peripheral blood, not thyroid tissue. In persistent patients, shared public clonotypes (under 3,000) outnumbered those in new patients (around 1,000). Persistent-disease Graves' patients showed less TCR diversity than new cases.

HTBI primers from iRepertoire and Arm-PCR of CDR3 regions yielded the TCR beta libraries. TCRdb analysed the multiplex PCR reads with MiXCR anew, one entry per CDR3 protein. This table has roughly 500,000 distinct CDR3 sequences, roughly a fifth appearing once. In its sample, this clonotype was seen many times. The target antigen is unknown. The CDR3 contains 14 residues. Trimming took 6 bases from V and 0 from J, leaving 14 bases between them. The germline CDR1 and CDR2 sequences are DFQATT and SNEGSKA (reference sequence). This sample's time point: persistent/refractory GD, antithyroid drugs over 5 years with positive TRAb. RNA from PBMCs was the source of the TCR library.

The sequencing used peripheral blood mononuclear cells (PBMCs), collected when the disease was refractory, from a patient treated with antithyroid drugs. The rearrangement links TRBV20-1 to TRBJ1-2; D gene unclear. This receptor was obtained from a female donor with Graves disease. The CDR3 reads CSARRRGTNYGYTF. The CDR3 DNA reads as TGCAGTGCGCGACGACGGGGAACTAACTATGGCTACACCTTC.